This passage covers 16 T cell receptor beta chains from one sample sequenced in a study of technical replicates of blood from several donors. The protocol was immunoSEQ multiplex PCR, while the TCRdb copy is restricted to in-frame clones and leaves out a portion. The sample comprises around 72,000 clones, about 90% of which are singletons, and approximately 0.38% rests with the top ten. Sequenced material: T cells isolated from PBMCs. Receptors originate from a human donor in good health.

The chain combines TRBV5-1 with TRBJ2-2, with 8 bases identical to TRBD2. CDR3 length: 14 residues. The V gene end was trimmed by 7 bases and the J gene end by 4 bases; junction bases not matched to a gene: 6. Germline CDR1 is SGHRS and CDR2 is YFSETQ. CDR3 nucleotides: TGCGCCAGCTTCGGGAGGGAGGGCACCGGGGAGCTGTTTTTT. Its protein is CASFGREGTGELFF.

The chain employs TRBV6-5 and TRBJ2-7, with a weak D call TRBD2 (6 bases). Looked up from germline, CDR1 is MNHEY and CDR2 is SVGAGI. With 0 bases removed from V and 0 bases from J, the gap between germline ends came to 12 bases. CDR3 length: 16 residues. DNA for the CDR3: TGTGCCAGCAGTTACTCGTTGGTCGGGAGCTCCTACGAGCAGTACTTC. The encoded protein is CASSYSLVGSSYEQYF.

This CDR3 reads CASSFDRVEQFF. As DNA, the CDR3 is TGCGCCAGCAGCTTTGACAGGGTTGAGCAGTTCTTC. The V and J genes are TRBV5-1 and TRBJ2-1; 7 bases align to TRBD1. Germline CDR1 and CDR2: SGHRS and YFSETQ. With V trimmed by 2 bases and J by 9 bases, 2 bases remained unmatched. There are 12 residues in the CDR3. The variable domain in full, completed from reference TRBV5-1 and TRBJ2-1, reads KAGVTQTPRYLIKTRGQQVTLSCSPISGHRSVSWYQQTPGQGLQFLFEYFSETQRNKGNFPGRFSGRQFSNSRSEMNVSTLELGDSALYLCASSFDRVEQFFGPGTRLTVL.

The chain recombines TRBV12-5 with TRBJ1-2; maybe TRBD1 (6 bases). Germline-derived CDR1 and CDR2 are LGHNT and FRNRAP. The CDR3 runs 15 residues. V lost 2 bases and J lost 8, with 18 bases in between. CDR3 residues: CASGLPGAGVEGYTF. CDR3 sequence (DNA): TGTGCTAGTGGTTTGCCGGGGGCGGGGGTGGAAGGCTACACCTTC.

This sequence joins TRBV6-1 and TRBJ2-6; D uncertain. Germline V gene lookup returns CDR1 MNHNS and CDR2 SASEGT. The CDR3 runs 14 residues. V was cut by 4 bases and J by 4 bases, with 8 bases left in between. CDR3 bases: TGTGCCAGCAGTGGCAGGCCCGGGGCCAACGTCCTGACTTTC. It translates to CASSGRPGANVLTF.

The chain is built from TRBV7-2 and TRBJ1-3; tentatively, D is TRBD1 (5 bases). Trimming pared 5 bases from V and 4 bases from J, leaving 15 bases between. Germline V lookup: CDR1 SGHTA, CDR2 FQGNSA. This CDR3 has 15 residues. This chain's CDR3 is CASSPTPGSGNTIYF. CDR3 in DNA: TGTGCCAGCAGCCCGACCCCAGGGTCCGGAAACACCATATATTTT.

The chain employs TRBV4-3 and TRBJ2-4, with 11 nucleotides matching TRBD2. The V segment lost 0 bases and the J segment 0 bases; nucleotides outside the gene matches: 7. The germline CDR1 and CDR2 sequences are LGHNA and YSLEER. The CDR3 contains 19 residues. CDR3 residues: CASSQEITSGRLAKNIQYF. The CDR3 DNA is TGCGCCAGCAGCCAAGAAATTACTAGCGGGAGACTAGCCAAAAACATTCAGTACTTC.

This chain links TRBV28 with TRBJ2-7; 8 bases agree with TRBD2. There are 15 residues in the CDR3. The J segment lost 2 bases and the V segment lost 3 bases, leaving 6 bases of the junction unmatched. Germline CDR1 reads MDHEN; CDR2 reads SYDVKM. DNA of the CDR3: TGTGCCAGCAGTTTCTCCGCGGGAGGCCCCTACGAGCAGTACTTC. Translated: CASSFSAGGPYEQYF.

The V call is TRBV6-5, the J call TRBJ2-7; maybe TRBD1 (6 bases). V lost 1 base and J lost 6, with 10 bases in between. The CDR3 length is 13 residues. Germline V gene lookup returns CDR1 MNHEY and CDR2 SVGAGI. This CDR3 is CASSYFQGREQYF. For the CDR3, the DNA is TGTGCCAGCAGTTACTTCCAGGGGCGCGAGCAGTACTTC.

This rearrangement joins TRBV11-3 to TRBJ2-5, with TRBD1 matching over 12 bases. With V trimmed by 1 base and J by 4 bases, 1 base remained unmatched. The CDR3 covers 15 residues. The germline V gene has CDR1 SGHNT and CDR2 YENEEA. In DNA form, the CDR3 reads TGTGCCAGCAGCTTAGGGGACAGGGGGCTAGAGACCCAGTACTTC. Amino acids: CASSLGDRGLETQYF.

The V and J genes are TRBV19 and TRBJ2-2; D is unresolved. The V end was cut by 9 bases, the J end by 6 bases, with 17 bases between. CDR3 length: 14 amino acids. Per the germline V gene, CDR1 is LNHDA and CDR2 is SQIVND (reference sequence). CDR3 DNA sequence: TGTGCCAGCCCAATTGACACTGCAGCCGGGGAGCTGTTTTTT. It is translated as CASPIDTAAGELFF. The full variable domain, its missing parts supplied by reference TRBV19 and TRBJ2-2, is DGGITQSPKYLFRKEGQNVTLSCEQNLNHDAMYWYRQDPGQGLRLIYYSQIVNDFQKGDIAEGYSVSREKKESFPLTVTSAQKNPTAFYLCASPIDTAAGELFFGEGSRLTVL.

Only one count was recorded for this clone. This chain links TRBV7-9 with TRBJ1-2, with TRBD1 as a possible D gene (5 bases). Trimming shortened V by 5 bases and J by 6 bases, and 13 bases separated the two germline ends. This CDR3 comprises 13 residues. From germline, CDR1 is SEHNR and CDR2 FQNEAQ (reference sequence). This chain's CDR3 is CASSPGTYHGYTF. The CDR3 nucleotides are TGTGCCAGCAGCCCGGGGACTTATCATGGCTACACCTTC.

The table lists this clone with a count of one. The rearrangement uses TRBV19 and TRBJ2-3; 7 bases map to TRBD1. V lost 5 bases, J lost 1 base, and 6 bases stayed unmatched. The length of the CDR3 is 15 residues. Per the germline V gene, CDR1 is LNHDA and CDR2 is SQIVND (reference sequence). Here the CDR3 DNA reads TGTGCCAGTAGTTCGACAGGGTCTGGCACAGATACGCAGTATTTT. Encoded protein: CASSSTGSGTDTQYF.

In DNA, the CDR3 is TGTGCCAGCAGCCCCCCCCAGCGGGAGATTTTCAATACGCAGTATTTT. Protein sequence: CASSPPQREIFNTQYF. The V call is TRBV7-9, the J call TRBJ2-3; 8 nucleotides line up with TRBD2. This CDR3 is built from 16 residues. Germline-derived CDR1 and CDR2 are SEHNR and FQNEAQ (reference sequence). Trimming removed 5 bases from V and 7 bases from J; junction bases left unmatched: 14.

This sequence joins TRBV2 and TRBJ2-1; 11 bases are shared with TRBD2. Germline V gene sequence: CDR1 SNHLY, CDR2 FYNNEI. The trim removed 4 bases at V and 0 bases at J, leaving 5 bases unmatched. The CDR3 runs to 17 residues. The CDR3 DNA follows: TGTGCCAGCAGTGCAGAGACTAGCGGGATCTCCTACAATGAGCAGTTCTTC. Its translation is CASSAETSGISYNEQFF. Variable domain in full (rest from reference TRBV2 and TRBJ2-1): EPEVTQTPSHQVTQMGQEVILRCVPISNHLYFYWYRQILGQKVEFLVSFYNNEISEKSEIFDDQFSVERPDGSNFTLKIRSTKLEDSAMYFCASSAETSGISYNEQFFGPGTRLTVL.

The rearrangement uses TRBV6-5 and TRBJ1-2; 7 nucleotides agree with TRBD1. CDR1 MNHEY and CDR2 SVGAGI come from the germline V gene. CDR3 length: 14 amino acids. V dropped 10 bases and J dropped 2; count of bases not matched to a gene: 10. CDR3 residues: CATNPRDRNYGYTF. Written as DNA, the CDR3 is TGTGCCACCAATCCCCGGGACAGAAACTATGGCTACACCTTC.